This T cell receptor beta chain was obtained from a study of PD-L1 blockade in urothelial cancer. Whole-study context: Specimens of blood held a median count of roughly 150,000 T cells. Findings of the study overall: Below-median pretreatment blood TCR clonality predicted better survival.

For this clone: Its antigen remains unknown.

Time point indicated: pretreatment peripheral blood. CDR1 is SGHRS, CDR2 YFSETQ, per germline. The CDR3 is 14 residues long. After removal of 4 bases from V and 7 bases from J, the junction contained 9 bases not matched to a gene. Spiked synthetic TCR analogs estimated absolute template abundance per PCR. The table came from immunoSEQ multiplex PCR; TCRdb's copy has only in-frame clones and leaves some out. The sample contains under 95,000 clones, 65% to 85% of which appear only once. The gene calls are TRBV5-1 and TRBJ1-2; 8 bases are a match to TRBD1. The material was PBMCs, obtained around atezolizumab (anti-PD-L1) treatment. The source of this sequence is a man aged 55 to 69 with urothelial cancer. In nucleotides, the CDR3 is TGCGCCAGCAGCCCTGGACAGGGCCCCCTTGGCTACACCTTC. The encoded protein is CASSPGQGPLGYTF.